A single sample gave rise to the 6 T cell receptor beta chains below, sequenced in a study of cytomegalovirus exposure and HLA in healthy donors (TCRdb year 2017). Library preparation used the immunoSEQ multiplex PCR assay. A mixture of 60 forward primers for TCR Vbeta segments and 13 reverse primers for TCR Jbeta segments was used in the multiplex PCR. Entries here come from immuneACCESS through TCRdb and include only in-frame sequences with V and J called. Some clones fail to appear in such tables; in the studies checked, an unresolved V gene covers under half of the shortfall, and the cause of the remainder is unknown. This sample holds some 150,000 clones; roughly 82% were observed only once. Around 10% of the sample is in the top ten clones. Sequencing was carried out using PBMCs. The receptors come from a man between 45 and 60 years old in good health and CMV-seropositive.

This clone was observed once. CDR3 amino acids: CASSSGTGGLYEQYF. CDR3 nucleotide sequence: TGTGCCAGCAGCTCAGGGACAGGGGGCTTATACGAGCAGTACTTC. This chain connects TRBV7-6 to TRBJ2-7, with 12 positions matching TRBD1. The trim removed 4 bases at V and 4 bases at J, leaving 5 bases unmatched. CDR3 length: 15 amino acids. Germline CDR1 and CDR2: SGHVS and FNYEAQ.

CDR3 residues: CASSLTGLADYEQYF. The CDR3 DNA follows: TGTGCCAGCAGTTTGACGGGACTAGCGGACTACGAGCAGTACTTC. The V and J genes are TRBV5-4 and TRBJ2-7; TRBD2 agrees at 11 bases. The CDR3 length is 15 residues. Looked up from germline, CDR1 is SGHNT and CDR2 is YYREEE (reference sequence). V shed 5 bases, J shed 3 bases, and the junction held 7 bases outside the gene matches. The variable domain in full, with the rest retrieved from reference TRBV5-4 and TRBJ2-7, is ETGVTQSPTHLIKTRGQQVTLRCSSQSGHNTVSWYQQALGQGPQFIFQYYREEENGRGNFPPRFSGLQFPNYSSELNVNALELDDSALYLCASSLTGLADYEQYFGPGTRLTVT.

This sequence joins TRBV19 and TRBJ1-5; 8 nucleotides line up with TRBD1. Per the germline V gene, CDR1 is LNHDA and CDR2 is SQIVND (reference sequence). This CDR3 is 14 amino acids long. The trim removed 7 bases at V and 4 bases at J, leaving 6 bases unmatched. CDR3 region: CASIKQGGNQPQHF. In DNA, the CDR3 is TGTGCCAGTATCAAACAGGGGGGTAATCAGCCCCAGCATTTT.

The rearrangement uses TRBV2 and TRBJ2-1; D perhaps matches TRBD1 (6 bases). V gave up 6 bases and J gave up 9 bases, with 15 bases separating them. Germline V gene lookup returns CDR1 SNHLY and CDR2 FYNNEI. CDR3 length: 13 amino acids. In DNA form, the CDR3 reads TGTGCCAGCAGCTCACAGGGAGTTGGTGAGCAGTTCTTC. Encoded protein: CASSSQGVGEQFF.

This sequence joins TRBV18 and TRBJ2-3; 10 bases fit TRBD2. The V segment lost 1 base and the J segment 5 bases; nucleotides outside the gene matches: 6. The CDR3 contains 16 residues. The V gene's germline CDR1 is KGHSH and CDR2 LQKENI. CDR3 coding DNA: TGTGCCAGCTCACCACAAAGCGGGGGGGCCGGAGATACGCAGTATTTT. Translated, it gives CASSPQSGGAGDTQYF. The full variable domain, its missing parts supplied by reference TRBV18 and TRBJ2-3, is NAGVMQNPRHLVRRRGQEARLRCSPMKGHSHVYWYRQLPEEGLKFMVYLQKENIIDESGMPKERFSAEFPKEGPSILRIQQVVRGDSAAYFCASSPQSGGAGDTQYFGPGTRLTVL.

The chain uses TRBV4-3 and TRBJ2-3; 9 bases are a match to TRBD1. This CDR3 has 18 residues. The V segment lost 0 bases and the J segment 3 bases; nucleotides outside the gene matches: 10. Germline V gives CDR1 LGHNA, CDR2 YSLEER. CDR3 bases: TGCGCCAGCAGCCAAGATAGAGTTGGGACAGGGCGGACAGATACGCAGTATTTT. It yields the protein CASSQDRVGTGRTDTQYF.